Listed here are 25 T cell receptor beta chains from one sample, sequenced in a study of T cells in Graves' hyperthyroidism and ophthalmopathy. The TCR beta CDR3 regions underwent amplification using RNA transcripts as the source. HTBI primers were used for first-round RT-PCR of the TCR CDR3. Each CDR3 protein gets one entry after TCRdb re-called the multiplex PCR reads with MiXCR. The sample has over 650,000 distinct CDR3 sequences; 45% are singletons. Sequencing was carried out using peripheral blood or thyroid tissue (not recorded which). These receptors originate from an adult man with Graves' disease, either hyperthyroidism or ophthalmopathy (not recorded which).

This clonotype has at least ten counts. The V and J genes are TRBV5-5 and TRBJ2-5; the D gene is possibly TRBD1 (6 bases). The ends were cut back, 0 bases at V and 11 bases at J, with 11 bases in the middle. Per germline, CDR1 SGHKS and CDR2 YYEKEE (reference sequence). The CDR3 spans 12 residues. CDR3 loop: CASSLEGVLQYF. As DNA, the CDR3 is TGTGCCAGCAGCTTGGAGGGGGTTCTGCAGTACTTC.

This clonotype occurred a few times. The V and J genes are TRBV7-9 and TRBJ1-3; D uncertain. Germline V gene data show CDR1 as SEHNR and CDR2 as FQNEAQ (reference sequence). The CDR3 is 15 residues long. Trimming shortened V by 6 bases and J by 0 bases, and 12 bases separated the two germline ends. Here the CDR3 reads CASRLSGVSGNTIYF. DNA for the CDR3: TGTGCCAGCAGGCTTAGCGGGGTCTCTGGAAACACCATATATTTT.

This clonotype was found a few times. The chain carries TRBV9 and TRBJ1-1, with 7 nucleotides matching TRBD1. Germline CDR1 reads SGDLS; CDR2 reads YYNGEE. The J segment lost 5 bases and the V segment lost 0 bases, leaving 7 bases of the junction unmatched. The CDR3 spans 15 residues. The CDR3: CASSVGTTGSTEAFF. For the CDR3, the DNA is TGTGCCAGCAGCGTAGGGACGACAGGGTCAACTGAAGCTTTCTTT. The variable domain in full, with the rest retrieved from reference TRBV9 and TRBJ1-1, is DSGVTQTPKHLITATGQRVTLRCSPRSGDLSVYWYQQSLDQGLQFLIQYYNGEERAKGNILERFSAQQFPDLHSELNLSSLELGDSALYFCASSVGTTGSTEAFFGQGTRLTVV.

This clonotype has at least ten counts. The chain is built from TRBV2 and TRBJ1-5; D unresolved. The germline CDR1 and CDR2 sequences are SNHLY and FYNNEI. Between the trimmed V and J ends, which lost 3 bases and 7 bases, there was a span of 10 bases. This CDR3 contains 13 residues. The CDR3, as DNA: TGTGCCAGCAGTGAGAGACTGTCCCAGCCCCAGCATTTT. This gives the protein CASSERLSQPQHF.

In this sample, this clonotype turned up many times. CDR3 sequence: CSARVPVNTEAFF. The CDR3 nucleotides read TGCAGTGCTAGAGTTCCGGTGAACACTGAAGCTTTCTTT. The J gene is TRBJ1-1, the V gene TRBV20-1, with D hard to call. V was trimmed by 1 base and J by 0 bases, leaving 6 bases between them. This CDR3 has 13 residues. Germline CDR1 DFQATT, CDR2 SNEGSKA (reference sequence).

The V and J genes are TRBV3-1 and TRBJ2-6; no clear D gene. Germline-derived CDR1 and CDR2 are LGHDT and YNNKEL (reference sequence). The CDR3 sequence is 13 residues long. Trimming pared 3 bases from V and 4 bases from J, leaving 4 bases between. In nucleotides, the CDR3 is TGTGCCAGCAGCCATTTAGGGGCCAACGTCCTGACTTTC. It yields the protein CASSHLGANVLTF.

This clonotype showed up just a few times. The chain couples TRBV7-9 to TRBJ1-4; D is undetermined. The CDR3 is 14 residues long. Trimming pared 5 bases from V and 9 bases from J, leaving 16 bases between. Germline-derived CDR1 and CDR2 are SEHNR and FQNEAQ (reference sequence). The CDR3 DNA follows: TGTGCCAGCAGCCCAGCGGGCGGTACCCAAAAACTGTTTTTT. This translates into CASSPAGGTQKLFF.

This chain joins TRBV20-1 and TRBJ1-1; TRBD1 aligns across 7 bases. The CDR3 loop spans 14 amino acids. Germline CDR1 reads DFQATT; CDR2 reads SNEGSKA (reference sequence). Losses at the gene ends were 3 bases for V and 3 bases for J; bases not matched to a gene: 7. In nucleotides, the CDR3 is TGCAGTGCTAGCGGAGGGGGCGGGTACACTGAAGCTTTCTTT. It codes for CSASGGGGYTEAFF.

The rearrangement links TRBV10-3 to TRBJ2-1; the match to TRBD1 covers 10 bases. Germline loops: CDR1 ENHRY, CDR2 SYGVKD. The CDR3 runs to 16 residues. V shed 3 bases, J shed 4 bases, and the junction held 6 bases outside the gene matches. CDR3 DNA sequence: TGTGCCATCAGTGATGGGGACAGGGGAACTTACAATGAGCAGTTCTTC. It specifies CAISDGDRGTYNEQFF.

The CDR3 nucleotides read TGTGCCAGCTTAGGAACGGGAGGGACGGAGACCCAGTACTTC. Its protein product is CASLGTGGTETQYF. The V gene is TRBV2, the J gene TRBJ2-5; TRBD2 matches 8 bases. CDR3 size: 14 residues. Germline lookup yields CDR1 SNHLY and CDR2 FYNNEI. The trim removed 8 bases at V and 5 bases at J, leaving 10 bases unmatched.

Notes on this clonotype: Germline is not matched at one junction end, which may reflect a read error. The CDR3 region has the DNA TGTGCCAGCAGTTTATCCCTAGCGGGGGCACAAGAGACCCAGTACTTC. Translated, it gives CASSLSLAGAQETQYF. The V gene is TRBV24-1, the J gene TRBJ2-5, with 10 bases that match TRBD2. From germline, CDR1 is KGHDR and CDR2 SFDVKD. The CDR3 is 16 residues long.

CDR3 bases: TGTGCCAGCAGAGGACAGGGGAATAATTCACCCCTCCACTTT. Amino acid sequence: CASRGQGNNSPLHF. The chain couples TRBV25-1 to TRBJ1-6; 9 positions match TRBD1. V shed 6 bases, J shed 5 bases, and the junction held 2 bases outside the gene matches. Per the germline V gene, CDR1 is MGHDK and CDR2 is SYGVNS. The CDR3 runs to 14 residues.

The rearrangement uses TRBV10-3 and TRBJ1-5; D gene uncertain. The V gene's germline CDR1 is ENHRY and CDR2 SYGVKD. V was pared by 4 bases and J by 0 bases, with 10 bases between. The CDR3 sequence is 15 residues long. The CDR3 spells CAISGTGNSNQPQHF. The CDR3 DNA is TGTGCCATCAGTGGGACCGGGAATAGCAATCAGCCCCAGCATTTT.

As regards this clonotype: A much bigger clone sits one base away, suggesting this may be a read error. In nucleotides, the CDR3 is TGTGCCAGCAGTGGGACAGGTGGTCGGCCACCCCTCCACTTT. It is translated as CASSGTGGRPPLHF. The chain joins TRBV25-1 to TRBJ1-6; TRBD1 agrees at 7 bases. This CDR3 comprises 14 residues. Germline CDR1 and CDR2: MGHDK and SYGVNS. Unmatched junction bases numbered 8, after V lost 4 bases and J lost 11 bases.

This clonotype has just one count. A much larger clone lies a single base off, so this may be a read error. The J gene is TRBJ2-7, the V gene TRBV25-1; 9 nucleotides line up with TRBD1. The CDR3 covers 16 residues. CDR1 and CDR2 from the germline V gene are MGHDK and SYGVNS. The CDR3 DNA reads TGTGCCAGCGGTCCAGGACAGGGGAATAGGGCCTACGGGCAGTACTTC. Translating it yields CASGPGQGNRAYGQYF.

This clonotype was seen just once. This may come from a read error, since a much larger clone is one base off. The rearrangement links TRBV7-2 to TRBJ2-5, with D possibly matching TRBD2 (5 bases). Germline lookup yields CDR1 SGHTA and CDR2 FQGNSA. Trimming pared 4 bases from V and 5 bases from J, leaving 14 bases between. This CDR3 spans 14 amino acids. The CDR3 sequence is CASSSPEGGETQYF. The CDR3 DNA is TGTGCCAGCAGCTCCCCAGAGGGCGGGGAGACCCAGTACTTC.

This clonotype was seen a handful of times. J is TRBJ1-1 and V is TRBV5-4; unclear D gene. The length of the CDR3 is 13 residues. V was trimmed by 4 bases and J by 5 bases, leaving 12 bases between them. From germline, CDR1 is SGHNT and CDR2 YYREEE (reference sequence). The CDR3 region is CASSESGRTEAFF. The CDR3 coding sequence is TGTGCCAGCAGCGAATCCGGCCGGACTGAAGCTTTCTTT.

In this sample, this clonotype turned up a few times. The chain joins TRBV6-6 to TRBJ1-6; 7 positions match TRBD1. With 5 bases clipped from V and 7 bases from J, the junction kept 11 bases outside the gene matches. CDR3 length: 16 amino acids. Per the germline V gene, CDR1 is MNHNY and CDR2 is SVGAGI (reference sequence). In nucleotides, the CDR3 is TGTGCCAGCAGTCCCGGGATGGACAGGTTGAATTCACCCCTCCACTTT. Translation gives CASSPGMDRLNSPLHF.

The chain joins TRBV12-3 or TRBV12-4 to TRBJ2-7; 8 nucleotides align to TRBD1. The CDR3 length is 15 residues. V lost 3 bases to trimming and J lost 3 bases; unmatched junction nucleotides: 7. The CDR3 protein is CASSFGTGSGYEQYF. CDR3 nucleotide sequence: TGTGCCAGCAGTTTTGGGACAGGAAGCGGCTACGAGCAGTACTTC.

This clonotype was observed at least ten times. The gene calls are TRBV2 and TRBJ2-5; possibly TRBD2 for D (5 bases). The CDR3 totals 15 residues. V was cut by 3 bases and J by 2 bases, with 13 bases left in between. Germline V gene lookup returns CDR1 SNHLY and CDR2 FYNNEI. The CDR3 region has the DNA TGTGCCAGCAGTGACCGGGGAGCAGGACAAGAGACCCAGTACTTC. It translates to CASSDRGAGQETQYF.

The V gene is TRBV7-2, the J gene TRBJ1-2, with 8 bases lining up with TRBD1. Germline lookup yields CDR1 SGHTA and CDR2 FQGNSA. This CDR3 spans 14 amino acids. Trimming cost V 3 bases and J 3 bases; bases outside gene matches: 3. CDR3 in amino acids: CASSFKTGDYGYTF. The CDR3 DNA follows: TGTGCCAGCAGCTTTAAGACAGGGGACTATGGCTACACCTTC.

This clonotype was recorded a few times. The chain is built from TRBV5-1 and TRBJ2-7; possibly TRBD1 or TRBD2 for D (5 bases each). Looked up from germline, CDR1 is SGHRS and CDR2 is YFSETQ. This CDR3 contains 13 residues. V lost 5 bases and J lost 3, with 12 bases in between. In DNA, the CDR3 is TGCGCCAGCAGGCAACCGGGACGCTACGAGCAGTACTTC. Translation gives CASRQPGRYEQYF.

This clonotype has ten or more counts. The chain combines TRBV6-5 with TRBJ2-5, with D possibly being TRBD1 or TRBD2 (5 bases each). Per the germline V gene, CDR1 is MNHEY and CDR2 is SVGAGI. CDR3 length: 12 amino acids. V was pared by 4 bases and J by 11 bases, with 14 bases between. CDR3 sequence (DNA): TGTGCCAGCAGTTCGGGGCGCGGCACTCAGTACTTC. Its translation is CASSSGRGTQYF.

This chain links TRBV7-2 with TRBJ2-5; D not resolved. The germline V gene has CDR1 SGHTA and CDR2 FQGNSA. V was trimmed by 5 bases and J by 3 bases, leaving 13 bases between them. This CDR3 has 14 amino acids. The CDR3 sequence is CASSPSVEKETQYF. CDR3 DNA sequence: TGTGCCAGCAGCCCTAGTGTGGAAAAAGAGACCCAGTACTTC.

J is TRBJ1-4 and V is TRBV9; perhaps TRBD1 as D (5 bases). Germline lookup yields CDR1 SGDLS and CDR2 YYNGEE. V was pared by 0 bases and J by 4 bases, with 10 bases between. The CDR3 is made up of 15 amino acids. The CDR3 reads CASSVGGTYNEKLFF. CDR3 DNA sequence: TGTGCCAGCAGCGTAGGGGGGACTTATAATGAAAAACTGTTTTTT.